This paragraph covers one T cell receptor beta chain sequence. This sample stems from a study of cytomegalovirus exposure and HLA in healthy donors. These donors counted as nominally healthy when sampled, but unrecorded immune exposures were likely. The PCR ran on 60 Vbeta and 13 Jbeta primers. Libraries were prepared by immunoSEQ multiplex PCR; TCRdb keeps only in-frame clonotypes and omits some of them. This sample yields 130,000 to 150,000 clones, of which 79% are seen a single time; around 6.7% belongs to the top ten. The V gene's germline CDR1 is SEHNR and CDR2 FQNEAQ (reference sequence). With 0 bases removed from V and 3 bases from J, the gap between germline ends came to 8 bases. The CDR3 length is 14 residues.

The sequenced sample was PBMCs. The receptor was isolated from a woman aged 40 to 50 in good health and CMV-seropositive. The chain uses TRBV7-9 and TRBJ1-1; D remains ambiguous. CDR3 nucleotides: TGTGCCAGCAGCTTAGCCCTCTTGTACACTGAAGCTTTCTTT. Protein product: CASSLALLYTEAFF.